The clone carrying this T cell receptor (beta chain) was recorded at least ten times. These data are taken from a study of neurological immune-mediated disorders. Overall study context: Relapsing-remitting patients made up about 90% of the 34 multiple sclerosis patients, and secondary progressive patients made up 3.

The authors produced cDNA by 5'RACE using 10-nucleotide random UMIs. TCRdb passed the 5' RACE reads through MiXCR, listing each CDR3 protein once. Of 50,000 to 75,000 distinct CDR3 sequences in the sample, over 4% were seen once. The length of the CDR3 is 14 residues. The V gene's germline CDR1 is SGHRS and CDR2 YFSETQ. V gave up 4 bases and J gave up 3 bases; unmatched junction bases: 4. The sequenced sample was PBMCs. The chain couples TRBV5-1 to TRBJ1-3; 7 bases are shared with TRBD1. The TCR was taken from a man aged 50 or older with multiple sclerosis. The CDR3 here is CASSDRAGGNTIYF. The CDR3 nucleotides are TGCGCCAGCAGCGACAGGGCTGGTGGAAACACCATATATTTT.